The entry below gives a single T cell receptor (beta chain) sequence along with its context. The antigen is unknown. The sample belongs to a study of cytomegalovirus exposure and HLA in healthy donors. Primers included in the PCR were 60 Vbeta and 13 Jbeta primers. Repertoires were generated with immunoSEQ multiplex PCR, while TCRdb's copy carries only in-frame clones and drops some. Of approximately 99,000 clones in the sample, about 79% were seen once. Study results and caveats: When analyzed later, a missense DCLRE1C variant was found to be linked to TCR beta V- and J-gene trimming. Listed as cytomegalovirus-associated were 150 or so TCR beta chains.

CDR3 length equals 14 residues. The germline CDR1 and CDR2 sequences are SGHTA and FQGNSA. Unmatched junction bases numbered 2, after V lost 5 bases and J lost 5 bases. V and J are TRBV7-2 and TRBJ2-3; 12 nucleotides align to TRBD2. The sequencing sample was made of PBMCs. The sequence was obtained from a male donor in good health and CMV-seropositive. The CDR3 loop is CASSPGLAGDTQYF. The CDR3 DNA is TGTGCCAGCAGCCCGGGACTAGCGGGAGATACGCAGTATTTT.